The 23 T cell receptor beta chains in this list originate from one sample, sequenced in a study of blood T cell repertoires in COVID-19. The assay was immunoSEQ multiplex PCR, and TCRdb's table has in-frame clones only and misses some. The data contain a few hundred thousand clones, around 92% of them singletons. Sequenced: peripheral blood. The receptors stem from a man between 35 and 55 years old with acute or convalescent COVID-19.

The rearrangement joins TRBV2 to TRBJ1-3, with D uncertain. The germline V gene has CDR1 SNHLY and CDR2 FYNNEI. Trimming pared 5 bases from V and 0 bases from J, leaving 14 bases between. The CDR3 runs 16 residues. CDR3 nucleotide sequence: TGTGCCAGCAGTCCAGCCAGGTCCAGCTCTGGAAACACCATATATTTT. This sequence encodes CASSPARSSSGNTIYF.

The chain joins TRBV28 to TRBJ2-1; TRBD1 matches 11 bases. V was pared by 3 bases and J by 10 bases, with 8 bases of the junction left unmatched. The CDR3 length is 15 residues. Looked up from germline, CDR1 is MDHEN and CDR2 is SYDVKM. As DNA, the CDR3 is TGTGCCAGCAGTTTTCGGGACAGGGGGACTTTGGAGCAGTTCTTC. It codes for CASSFRDRGTLEQFF.

CDR3 DNA: TGTGCCAGCAGCTTATCTAGCGGGAGTTCCCCCTACGAGCAGTACTTC. Translation: CASSLSSGSSPYEQYF. V and J are TRBV7-9 and TRBJ2-7; TRBD2 agrees at 10 bases. The CDR3 has 16 amino acids. V dropped 2 bases and J dropped 2; count of bases not matched to a gene: 6. CDR1 and CDR2 from the germline V gene are SEHNR and FQNEAQ (reference sequence).

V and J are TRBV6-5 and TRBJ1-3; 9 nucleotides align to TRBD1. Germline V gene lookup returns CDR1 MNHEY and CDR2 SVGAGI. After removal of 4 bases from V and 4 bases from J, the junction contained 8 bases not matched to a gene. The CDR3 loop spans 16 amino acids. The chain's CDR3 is CASSSPGTGLGNTIYF. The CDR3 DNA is TGTGCCAGCAGTTCTCCCGGGACAGGGCTCGGAAACACCATATATTTT.

CDR3 residues: CSVAFSGNTIYF. In DNA form, the CDR3 reads TGCAGCGTTGCGTTCTCTGGAAACACCATATATTTT. The chain carries TRBV29-1 and TRBJ1-3; D is unclear. Germline V gene data show CDR1 as SQVTM and CDR2 as ANQGSEA. V was shortened by 4 bases and J by 0 bases, with 4 bases between the two germline ends. The CDR3 has 12 amino acids.

The CDR3 region is CASSLPGQEYGYTF. CDR3 in DNA: TGTGCCAGCAGTTTACCGGGACAGGAGTATGGCTACACCTTC. The chain is built from TRBV28 and TRBJ1-2; 8 nucleotides match TRBD1. Germline assignment: CDR1 MDHEN and CDR2 SYDVKM. The V segment lost 2 bases and the J segment 5 bases; nucleotides outside the gene matches: 4. The CDR3 contains 14 residues.

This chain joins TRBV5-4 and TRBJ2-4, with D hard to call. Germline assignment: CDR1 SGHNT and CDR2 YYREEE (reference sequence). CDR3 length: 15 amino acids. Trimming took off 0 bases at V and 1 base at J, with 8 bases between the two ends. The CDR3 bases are TGTGCCAGCAGCTTGGGTGGTCGGGCCAAAAACATTCAGTACTTC. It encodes CASSLGGRAKNIQYF. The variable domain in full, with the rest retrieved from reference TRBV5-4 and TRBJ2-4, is ETGVTQSPTHLIKTRGQQVTLRCSSQSGHNTVSWYQQALGQGPQFIFQYYREEENGRGNFPPRFSGLQFPNYSSELNVNALELDDSALYLCASSLGGRAKNIQYFGAGTRLSVL.

CDR3 residues: CASSLPPGSNYGYTF. CDR3 DNA sequence: TGCGCCAGCAGCTTGCCCCCGGGAAGTAACTATGGCTACACCTTC. This chain links TRBV5-1 with TRBJ1-2; D gene unclear. Germline CDR1 SGHRS, CDR2 YFSETQ. This CDR3 contains 15 residues. Deletions cut 1 base from V and 1 base from J, with 11 bases between.

The CDR3 loop is CASSLGTGIFEAFF. In DNA form, the CDR3 reads TGTGCCAGTAGCCTCGGGACAGGGATATTTGAAGCTTTCTTT. The genes are TRBV19 and TRBJ1-1, with TRBD1 identical over 9 bases. The CDR3 extends over 14 amino acids. With V trimmed by 6 bases and J by 7 bases, 9 bases remained unmatched. Germline V gene data show CDR1 as LNHDA and CDR2 as SQIVND (reference sequence).

The CDR3 region has the DNA TGTGCCAGCAGCTTTCGGACAGGGAGGGACACTGAAGCTTTCTTT. Translating it yields CASSFRTGRDTEAFF. The rearrangement links TRBV5-5 to TRBJ1-1; 8 nucleotides align to TRBD1. The germline V gene encodes CDR1 SGHKS and CDR2 YYEKEE (reference sequence). With 2 bases clipped from V and 3 bases from J, the junction kept 6 bases outside the gene matches. This CDR3 contains 15 residues.

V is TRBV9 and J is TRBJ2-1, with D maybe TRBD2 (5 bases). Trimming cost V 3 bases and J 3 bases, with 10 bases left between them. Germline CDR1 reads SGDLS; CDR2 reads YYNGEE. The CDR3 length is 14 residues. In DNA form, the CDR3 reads TGTGCCAGCAGCGCCGAGGGATTCTACAATGAGCAGTTCTTC. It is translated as CASSAEGFYNEQFF. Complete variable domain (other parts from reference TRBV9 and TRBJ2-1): DSGVTQTPKHLITATGQRVTLRCSPRSGDLSVYWYQQSLDQGLQFLIQYYNGEERAKGNILERFSAQQFPDLHSELNLSSLELGDSALYFCASSAEGFYNEQFFGPGTRLTVL.

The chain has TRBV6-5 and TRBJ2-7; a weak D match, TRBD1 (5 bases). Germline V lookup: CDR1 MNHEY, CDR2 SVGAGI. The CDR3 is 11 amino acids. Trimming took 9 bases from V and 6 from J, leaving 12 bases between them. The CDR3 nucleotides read TGTGCCAGTAGGTCAGGGCGCGAGCAGTACTTC. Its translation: CASRSGREQYF.

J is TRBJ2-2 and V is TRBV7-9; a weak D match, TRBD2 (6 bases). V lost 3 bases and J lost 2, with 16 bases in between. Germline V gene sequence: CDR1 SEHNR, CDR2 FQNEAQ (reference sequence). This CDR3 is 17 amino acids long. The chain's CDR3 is CASSFDLGTLNTGELFF. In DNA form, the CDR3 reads TGTGCCAGCAGCTTTGATCTCGGGACTCTTAACACCGGGGAGCTGTTTTTT. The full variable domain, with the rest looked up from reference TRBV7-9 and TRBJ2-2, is DTGVSQNPRHKITKRGQNVTFRCDPISEHNRLYWYRQTLGQGPEFLTYFQNEAQLEKSRLLSDRFSAERPKGSFSTLEIQRTEQGDSAMYLCASSFDLGTLNTGELFFGEGSRLTVL.

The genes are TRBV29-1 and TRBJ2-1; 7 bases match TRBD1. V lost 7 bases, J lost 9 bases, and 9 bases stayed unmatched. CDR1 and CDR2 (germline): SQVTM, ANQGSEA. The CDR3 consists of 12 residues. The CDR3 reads CSDEIHRGEQFF. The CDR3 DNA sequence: TGCAGCGACGAAATCCACAGGGGTGAGCAGTTCTTC.

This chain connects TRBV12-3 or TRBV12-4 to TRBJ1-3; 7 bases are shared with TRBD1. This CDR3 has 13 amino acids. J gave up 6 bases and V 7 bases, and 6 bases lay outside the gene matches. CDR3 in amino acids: CASTGGTENTIYF. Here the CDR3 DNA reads TGTGCCAGCACAGGGGGGACGGAAAACACCATATATTTT.

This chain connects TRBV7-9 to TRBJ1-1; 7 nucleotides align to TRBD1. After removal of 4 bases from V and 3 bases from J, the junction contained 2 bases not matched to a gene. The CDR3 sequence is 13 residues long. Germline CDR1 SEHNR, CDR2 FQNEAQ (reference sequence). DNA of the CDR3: TGTGCCAGCAGCTCGGGACAGCACACTGAAGCTTTCTTT. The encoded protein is CASSSGQHTEAFF.

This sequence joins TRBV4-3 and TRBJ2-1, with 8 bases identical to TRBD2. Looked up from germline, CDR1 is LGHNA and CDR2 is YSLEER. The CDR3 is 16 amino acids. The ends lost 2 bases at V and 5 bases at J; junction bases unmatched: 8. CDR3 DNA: TGCGCCAGCAGCCAACTTATAGCGGGGATGGACAATGAGCAGTTCTTC. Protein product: CASSQLIAGMDNEQFF.

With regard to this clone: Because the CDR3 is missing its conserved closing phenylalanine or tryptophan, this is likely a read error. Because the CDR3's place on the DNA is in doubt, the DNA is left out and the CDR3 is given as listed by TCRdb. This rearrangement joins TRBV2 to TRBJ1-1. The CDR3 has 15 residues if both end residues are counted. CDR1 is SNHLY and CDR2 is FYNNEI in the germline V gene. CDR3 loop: CASSPPRSGIWKLSL.

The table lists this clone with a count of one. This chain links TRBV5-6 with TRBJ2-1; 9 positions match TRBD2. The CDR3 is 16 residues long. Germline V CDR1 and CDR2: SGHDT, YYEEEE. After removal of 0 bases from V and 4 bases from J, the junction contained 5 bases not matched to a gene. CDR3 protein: CASSLALAGFYNEQFF. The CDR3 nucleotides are TGTGCCAGCAGCTTGGCCCTAGCGGGATTTTACAATGAGCAGTTCTTC.

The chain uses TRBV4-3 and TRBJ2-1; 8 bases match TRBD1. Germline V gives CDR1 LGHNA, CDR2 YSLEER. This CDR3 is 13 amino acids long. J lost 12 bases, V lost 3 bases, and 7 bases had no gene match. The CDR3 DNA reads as TGCGCCAGCAGCCAGGGCCTAGGGACAGGGCAGTTCTTC. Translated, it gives CASSQGLGTGQFF.

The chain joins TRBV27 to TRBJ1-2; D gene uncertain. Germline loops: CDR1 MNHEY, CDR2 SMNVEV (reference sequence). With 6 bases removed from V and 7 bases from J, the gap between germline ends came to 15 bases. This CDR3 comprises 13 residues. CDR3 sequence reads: CASREGIGGGYTF. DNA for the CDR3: TGTGCCAGCAGAGAGGGCATCGGAGGTGGCTACACCTTC.

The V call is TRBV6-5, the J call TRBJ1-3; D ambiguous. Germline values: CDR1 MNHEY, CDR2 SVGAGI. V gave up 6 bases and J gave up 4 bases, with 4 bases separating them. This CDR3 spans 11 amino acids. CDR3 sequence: CASSRGNTIYF. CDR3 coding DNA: TGTGCCAGCAGCCGGGGAAACACCATATATTTT.

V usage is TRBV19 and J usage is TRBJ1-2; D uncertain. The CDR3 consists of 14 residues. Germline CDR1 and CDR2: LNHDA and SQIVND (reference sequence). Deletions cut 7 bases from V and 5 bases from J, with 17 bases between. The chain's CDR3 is CASIKHGEEYGYTF. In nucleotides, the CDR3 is TGTGCCAGTATCAAACATGGAGAGGAATATGGCTACACCTTC.